The text below deals with one T cell receptor (beta chain). Antigen specificity is unknown. The data originate from a study of vaccination effects on CD4 cells after COVID-19. ViraFEST expansion of antigen-specific CD4+ T cells with viral peptide pools preceded sequencing. Scientists isolated CD4+ T cells after a roughly 10-day culture period ended. Peptides at 8.5 to 10 ug/ml and IL-2 at roughly 9.3 IU/ml were added to some 1.9 million PBMC per well. Germline V gives CDR1 LNHDA, CDR2 SQIVND (reference sequence). The CDR3 spans 16 residues. The germline V and J ends were trimmed by 6 bases and 0 bases, with 15 bases remaining between them. Some clones are missing from TCRdb's copy, which holds only in-frame ones; the method was immunoSEQ multiplex PCR. Of over 55,000 clones listed, roughly 79% are singletons. Study-wide points: Vaccine-induced clones in healthy vaccinees cross-reacted with common cold coronaviruses in only 1 of 255 cases.

The source material was CD4+ T cells from PBMCs cultured with HCoV-229E spike peptides, sampled before COVID-19 vaccination. This clonotype was obtained from a human donor who received a COVID-19 vaccine. This rearrangement joins TRBV19 to TRBJ2-1; weak D call: TRBD1 (5 bases). This CDR3 reads CASRADSESSYNEQFF. Here the CDR3 DNA reads TGTGCCAGTAGGGCCGACAGCGAAAGCTCCTACAATGAGCAGTTCTTC.